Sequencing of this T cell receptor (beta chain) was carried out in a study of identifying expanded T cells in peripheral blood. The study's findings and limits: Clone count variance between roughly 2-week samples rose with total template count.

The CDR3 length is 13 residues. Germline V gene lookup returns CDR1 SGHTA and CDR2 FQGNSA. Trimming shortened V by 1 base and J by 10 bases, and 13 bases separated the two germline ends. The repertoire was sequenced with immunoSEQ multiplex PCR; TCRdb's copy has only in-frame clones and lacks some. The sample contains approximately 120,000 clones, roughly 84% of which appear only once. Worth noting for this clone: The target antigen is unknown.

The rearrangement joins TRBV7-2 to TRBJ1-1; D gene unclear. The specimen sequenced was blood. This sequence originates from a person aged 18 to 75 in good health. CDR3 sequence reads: CASSLVGLFGAFF. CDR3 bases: TGTGCCAGCAGCTTAGTGGGTCTTTTTGGAGCTTTCTTT.